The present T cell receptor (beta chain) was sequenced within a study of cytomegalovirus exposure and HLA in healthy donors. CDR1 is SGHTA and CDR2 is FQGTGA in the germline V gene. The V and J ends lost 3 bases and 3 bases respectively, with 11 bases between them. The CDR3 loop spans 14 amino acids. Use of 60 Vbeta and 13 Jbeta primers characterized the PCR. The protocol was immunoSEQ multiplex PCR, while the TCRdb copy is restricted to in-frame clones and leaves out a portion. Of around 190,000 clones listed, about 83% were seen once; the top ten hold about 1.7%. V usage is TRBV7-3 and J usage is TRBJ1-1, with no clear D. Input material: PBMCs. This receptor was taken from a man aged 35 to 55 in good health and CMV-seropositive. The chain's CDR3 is CASSFNWQDTEAFF. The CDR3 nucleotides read TGTGCCAGCAGCTTTAATTGGCAAGACACTGAAGCTTTCTTT.